This T cell receptor beta chain was recovered during a study of regulatory T cells in long-lasting Graves disease. Whole-study context: Graves' patients with a new diagnosis had received antithyroid drugs under 3 months. General observations from the study: Accuracy was perhaps lowered by the small sample size.

Germline V CDR1 and CDR2: SGHRS, YFSETQ. This CDR3 is 19 amino acids long. V shed 2 bases and J 1 base; nucleotides not matched to a gene: 4. This clonotype has a count of ten or more. Antigen specificity is unknown. Time point specified: newly diagnosed GD, antithyroid drugs for less than 3 months. Scientists built the TCR library using RNA that was extracted from PBMCs. In building TCR beta libraries, iRepertoire HTBI primers were used together with Arm-PCR of CDR3 regions. TCRdb processed the multiplex PCR reads anew with MiXCR; each CDR3 protein has one entry. The sample consists of more than 450,000 distinct CDR3 sequences, approximately 12% of them appearing once. The same specimen was also included in a second study, on T cells in Graves' hyperthyroidism and ophthalmopathy. As that report states: Diagnoses used clinical symptoms, serum thyroxine and TRAb, thyroid ultrasound and orbital computed tomography.

Here the sequenced sample was peripheral blood mononuclear cells (PBMCs), taken at new diagnosis, from a patient treated with antithyroid drugs. V is TRBV5-1 and J is TRBJ2-6; TRBD2 matches at 15 bases. This clonotype was sampled from a woman aged 25-40 years with Graves disease. The CDR3 bases are TGCGCCAGCAGCTTCGGGACTAGCGGGAGGAGATCTGGGGCCAACGTCCTGACTTTC. This gives the protein CASSFGTSGRRSGANVLTF.